This entry concerns a single TCR beta chain. Antigen: not known. CDR3 length: 17 residues. The V and J ends lost 6 bases and 0 bases, in that order; junction bases with no gene match: 5. Germline values: CDR1 MNHEY, CDR2 SMNVEV (reference sequence). Using its own MiXCR run on the 5' RACE reads, TCRdb lists one record per CDR3 protein. Among about 580,000 distinct CDR3 sequences listed, roughly a sixth were seen once. The sample is drawn from a study of T cells after yellow fever vaccination. Study-wide findings and caveats: Boosting was followed by the reappearance of most primary-vaccination clones (about 96% CD4, around 90% CD8).

V and J are TRBV27 and TRBJ2-1, with 13 bases matching TRBD2. The TCR originated in a young man who received the YFV17D yellow fever vaccine. The sequenced sample was PBMCs, obtained 5 to 6 days after the first yellow fever vaccination. CDR3 sequence: CASSLLAGGSSYNEQFF. The CDR3 nucleotides read TGTGCCAGCAGCCTACTAGCGGGGGGGAGCTCCTACAATGAGCAGTTCTTC.